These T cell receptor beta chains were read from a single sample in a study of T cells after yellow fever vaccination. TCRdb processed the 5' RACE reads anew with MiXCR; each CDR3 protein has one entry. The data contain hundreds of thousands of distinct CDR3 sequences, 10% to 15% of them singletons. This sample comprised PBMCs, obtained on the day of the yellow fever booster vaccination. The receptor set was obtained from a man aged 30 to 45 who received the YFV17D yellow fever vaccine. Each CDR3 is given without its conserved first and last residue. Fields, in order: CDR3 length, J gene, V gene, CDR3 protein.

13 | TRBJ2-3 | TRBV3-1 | ASSPGTGTRATQY
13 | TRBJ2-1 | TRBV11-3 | ASSLHGTGMDEQF
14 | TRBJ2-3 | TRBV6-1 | ASSQSLARGADTQY
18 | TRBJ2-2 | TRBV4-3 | ASSRETSGQAFANTGELF
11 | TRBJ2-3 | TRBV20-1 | SARREWEDTQY
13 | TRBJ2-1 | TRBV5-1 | ASSLGVDRGYEQF
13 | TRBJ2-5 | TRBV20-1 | SARDGTGVLGAQY
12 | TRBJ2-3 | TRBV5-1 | ASSLDSNTDTQY
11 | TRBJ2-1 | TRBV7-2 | ASSPQIDSHKF
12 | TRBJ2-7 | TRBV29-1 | SVTSGTRSYEQY
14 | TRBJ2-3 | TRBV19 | ASQIWTGESTDTQY
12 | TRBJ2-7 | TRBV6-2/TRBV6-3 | ASSDTSGIYEQY
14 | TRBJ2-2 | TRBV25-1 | ASKEGHGGNTGELF
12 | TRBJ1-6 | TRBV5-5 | ASSFGGGRSPLH
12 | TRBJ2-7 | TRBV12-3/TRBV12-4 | ASSPRVFPHEQY
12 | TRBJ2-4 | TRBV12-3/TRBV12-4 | ASSLWAGENIQY
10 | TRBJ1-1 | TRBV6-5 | ASSPTLAEAF
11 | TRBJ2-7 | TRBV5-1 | ASSFTGAYEQY
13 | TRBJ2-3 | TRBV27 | ASSYQWGGTDTQY
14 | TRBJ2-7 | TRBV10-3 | AISPPAGTGKYEQY
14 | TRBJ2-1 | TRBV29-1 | SVEEGIASSYNEQF
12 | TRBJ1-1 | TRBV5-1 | ASSLMDMNTEAF
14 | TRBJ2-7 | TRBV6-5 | ASSYSTVSAGYEQY
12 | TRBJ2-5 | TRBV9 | ASSVGSSQETQY
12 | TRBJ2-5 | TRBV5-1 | ASSSRDYQETQY
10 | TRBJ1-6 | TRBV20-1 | SAQGYNSPLH